This note documents a single T cell receptor (beta chain) sequence. Its antigen remains unknown. This specimen comes from a study of cytomegalovirus exposure and HLA in healthy donors. At the level of the study: Of around 400 genotyped donors, roughly 76% grouped in the Caucasian-associated ancestry cluster. Whole-study findings and limits: Per a later analysis, roughly 17,000 TCR beta sequences showed association with HLA alleles at 0.05 false discovery rate.

The primer mix had 60 Vbeta and 13 Jbeta primers. Per the authors' pipeline: Later, roughly 86 million unique TCR beta chains were counted in an analysis, and 8.5 million to 13 million of them were shared. Method: immunoSEQ multiplex PCR; TCRdb's copy keeps in-frame clones and lacks some. That table gives V, J and clone size, and the DNA gave D and trimming. The sample lists 100,000 to 120,000 clones; around 88% were seen once. The sequenced sample was PBMCs. This clonotype originated in a man in his forties in good health and CMV-seronegative.

The CDR3 spells CASSDRGATNEKLFF. The CDR3 DNA sequence: TGTGCCAGCAGTGACAGGGGGGCGACTAATGAAAAACTGTTTTTT. The chain links TRBV2 to TRBJ1-4; 7 nucleotides line up with TRBD1. J was trimmed by 2 bases and V by 3 bases; bases with no gene match: 3. The CDR3 is 15 amino acids. CDR1 SNHLY and CDR2 FYNNEI come from the germline V gene.